This is a list of T cell receptor beta chains from one sample in a study of T cell repertoires in cytomegalovirus infection. TCRdb processed the reads anew with MiXCR; each CDR3 protein has one entry. This sample has a few hundred thousand distinct CDR3 sequences; around 9.5% occur once, and the top ten carry approximately 4.7%. The sequenced material came from PBMCs. The receptors shown here come from a human donor in good health (CMV status not recorded). Some clones in this sample may be carry-over from other donors' samples. Both conserved end residues are part of each CDR3. D genes are given only for firm matches. Size tells how often a clone was seen (once, few, many) or the class of an expanded clone, and some rows leave it out.

TRBV5-4	many	TRBJ2-7	-	CASSPKSGYPYEQYF	TGTGCCAGCAGCCCGAAAAGCGGGTACCCCTACGAGCAGTACTTC
TRBV27	few	TRBJ1-5	-	CASGGYSNQPQHF	TGTGCCAGCGGGGGTTATAGCAATCAGCCCCAGCATTTT
TRBV4-2	few	TRBJ2-5	-	CASSQDPGIPEETQYF	TGTGCCAGCAGCCAAGATCCGGGGATTCCCGAGGAGACCCAGTACTTC
TRBV7-3	-	TRBJ1-5	-	CASSRGGGGQPQHF	TGTGCCAGCAGCCGCGGGGGTGGGGGCCAGCCCCAGCATTTT
TRBV6-2/TRBV6-3	few	TRBJ1-1	-	CASSYDWTVNTEAFF	TGTGCCAGCAGTTACGACTGGACAGTGAACACTGAAGCTTTCTTT
TRBV30	few	TRBJ2-3	-	CAWSDGARGDTQYF	TGTGCCTGGAGTGACGGAGCGCGGGGCGATACGCAGTATTTT
TRBV3-1	-	TRBJ2-7	TRBD2	CASKASGGTYEQYF	TGTGCCAGCAAGGCTAGCGGGGGAACCTACGAGCAGTACTTC
TRBV20-1	few	TRBJ1-1	-	CSARVRLSGTEAFF	TGCAGTGCTAGAGTTCGTCTATCTGGCACTGAAGCTTTCTTT
TRBV6-2/TRBV6-3	-	TRBJ1-2	-	CASSPDTDGYTF	TGTGCCAGCAGTCCGGACACCGATGGCTACACCTTC
TRBV11-1	-	TRBJ2-3	TRBD1	CASSLAGTGSDTQYF	TGTGCCAGCAGCTTAGCGGGGACAGGGTCAGATACGCAGTATTTT
TRBV7-2	many	TRBJ2-5	-	CASRKAGALRGTQYF	TGTGCCAGCAGAAAGGCGGGGGCCTTGCGGGGGACCCAGTACTTC
TRBV5-4	-	TRBJ2-6	-	CASSFGLPSGANVLTF	TGTGCCAGCAGCTTCGGACTGCCTTCTGGGGCCAACGTCCTGACTTTC
TRBV12-3/TRBV12-4	many	TRBJ2-5	-	CASSFRKWGNQETQYF	TGTGCCAGCAGTTTCCGAAAGTGGGGTAACCAAGAGACCCAGTACTTC
TRBV7-6	-	TRBJ2-3	-	CASSLWKGVTDTQYF	TGTGCCAGCAGCTTATGGAAAGGGGTAACAGATACGCAGTATTTT
TRBV19	many	TRBJ2-1	TRBD1	CASSIAGQSYNEQFF	TGTGCCAGTAGTATAGCGGGACAGTCCTACAATGAGCAGTTCTTC
TRBV6-5	-	TRBJ2-1	TRBD2	CASSYTRLAGGHGEQFF	TGTGCCAGCAGTTACACCCGACTAGCGGGGGGGCACGGTGAGCAGTTCTTC
TRBV7-6	many	TRBJ1-2	-	CASSPGGVSYGYTF	TGTGCCAGCAGTCCCGGGGGGGTGTCCTATGGCTACACCTTC
TRBV28	-	TRBJ2-7	-	CASSYTTRNEQYF	TGTGCCAGCAGTTATACGACTAGGAACGAGCAGTACTTC
TRBV13	-	TRBJ2-3	-	CASSFRTDTQYF	TGTGCCAGCAGCTTCCGCACAGATACGCAGTATTTT
TRBV6-6	many	TRBJ1-4	-	CASSSWKETEKLFF	TGTGCCAGCAGTTCCTGGAAGGAGACCGAAAAACTGTTTTTT
TRBV3-1	many	TRBJ2-1	-	CASSLTSWTAYISYNEQFF	TGTGCCAGCAGCCTAACCTCCTGGACAGCTTATATCTCCTACAATGAGCAGTTCTTC
TRBV12-3/TRBV12-4	many	TRBJ1-1	-	CASSFSARRLNTEAFF	TGTGCCAGCAGTTTTTCCGCGAGACGGCTGAACACTGAAGCTTTCTTT
TRBV6-2/TRBV6-3	-	TRBJ1-1	-	CASSSPPSTTEAFF	TGTGCCAGCAGTTCTCCTCCATCCACCACTGAAGCTTTCTTT
TRBV28	many	TRBJ2-1	-	CASSLRDGSYNEQFF	TGTGCCAGCAGTTTAAGAGACGGGTCCTACAATGAGCAGTTCTTC
TRBV11-2	-	TRBJ1-2	-	CASSLRQGRYGYTF	TGTGCCAGCAGCTTGAGGCAGGGACGCTATGGCTACACCTTC
TRBV7-3	few	TRBJ2-1	-	CASSLGSTYSYNEQFF	TGTGCCAGCAGCTTAGGAAGCACTTACTCCTACAATGAGCAGTTCTTC
TRBV4-3	many	TRBJ1-5	-	CASSQNSNQPQHF	TGTGCCAGCAGCCAAAATAGCAATCAGCCCCAGCATTTT
TRBV23-1	-	TRBJ2-3	TRBD1	CASSQPRDRGWDTQYF	TGCGCCAGCAGTCAACCGCGGGACAGGGGCTGGGATACGCAGTATTTT
TRBV12-3/TRBV12-4	-	TRBJ2-3	TRBD2	CASRAGADTQYF	TGTGCCAGCAGGGCGGGGGCAGATACGCAGTATTTT
TRBV20-1	few	TRBJ1-5	-	CSARAQVGNQPQHF	TGCAGTGCTAGAGCACAGGTGGGCAATCAGCCCCAGCATTTT
TRBV7-2	few	TRBJ2-7	TRBD1	CASSLRGTVTYEQYF	TGTGCCAGCAGCTTGAGAGGGACAGTGACCTACGAGCAGTACTTC
TRBV7-9	many	TRBJ2-1	TRBD1	CASSFLNDRGNEQFF	TGTGCCAGCAGCTTCCTAAATGACAGGGGGAATGAGCAGTTCTTC
TRBV12-3/TRBV12-4	-	TRBJ1-1	-	CASSPLPGPRMNTEAFF	TGTGCCAGCAGTCCCCTTCCCGGGCCAAGAATGAACACTGAAGCTTTCTTT
TRBV30	-	TRBJ1-5	-	CAWSRDSLNQPQHF	TGTGCCTGGAGCCGCGACAGCCTGAATCAGCCCCAGCATTTT
TRBV6-1	many	TRBJ2-2	-	CASSLDGFGTGELFF	TGTGCCAGCAGTCTTGACGGTTTCGGGACCGGGGAGCTGTTTTTT
TRBV7-2	-	TRBJ1-1	-	CASSRLRGFNTEAFF	TGTGCCAGCAGCCGCCTGCGAGGGTTCAACACTGAAGCTTTCTTT
TRBV20-1	many	TRBJ2-7	-	CSASPQVEQYF	TGCAGTGCTAGTCCCCAGGTCGAGCAGTACTTC
TRBV28	many	TRBJ2-7	-	CASSTHGWGRPKNKSSYEQYF	TGTGCCAGCAGTACCCACGGGTGGGGCCGCCCAAAGAATAAAAGCTCCTACGAGCAGTACTTC
TRBV20-1	few	TRBJ1-6	TRBD1	CSAYRGRGSPLHF	TGCAGTGCTTACAGGGGAAGGGGTTCACCCCTCCACTTT
TRBV6-2/TRBV6-3	-	TRBJ2-1	TRBD1	CASSYLGQTYNEQFF	TGTGCCAGCAGTTACCTGGGACAGACCTACAATGAGCAGTTCTTC
TRBV9	-	TRBJ1-2	TRBD1	CASSAVRTGEGYTF	TGTGCCAGCAGCGCGGTGCGGACAGGGGAGGGCTACACCTTC
TRBV10-3	few	TRBJ1-6	TRBD1	CAIRASYGTDNSPLHF	TGTGCCATCAGAGCCTCTTACGGGACAGATAATTCACCCCTCCACTTT
TRBV6-6	few	TRBJ1-6	-	CATSRGAFTNSPLHF	TGTGCCACCTCCCGAGGGGCCTTTACGAATTCACCCCTCCACTTT
TRBV20-1	-	TRBJ1-1	TRBD1	CSASDRGRANTEAFF	TGCAGTGCATCAGACAGGGGGCGTGCGAACACTGAAGCTTTCTTT
TRBV7-8	many	TRBJ2-1	TRBD1	CASSGPGQGNNEQFF	TGTGCCAGCAGCGGACCGGGACAGGGGAACAATGAGCAGTTCTTC